This T cell receptor beta chain was captured by sequencing in a study of shared clonotypes between healthy human individuals. It was CD45RO-negative cells, positively selected for CCR7, that made up naive CD8 cells, with terminally differentiated effector memory CD45RA+ cells excluded. The CDR3 extends over 15 amino acids. Germline V gene data show CDR1 as SGHNT and CDR2 as YYREEE (reference sequence). The V end lost 0 bases, the J end lost 7 bases, and 17 bases lay between the germline ends. This table comes from immunoSEQ multiplex PCR, and its TCRdb copy is limited to in-frame clones, with some not included. The sample contains around 1.9 million clones, 93% of which appear only once.

Sequenced input: naive CD8+ T cells from PBMCs. The rearrangement uses TRBV5-4 and TRBJ2-7; D possibly matches TRBD1 or TRBD2 (6 bases each). The origin of this receptor is a man aged 18 to 30 in good health. Some clones in this sample may be carry-over from other donors' samples. CDR3 nucleotides: TGTGCCAGCAGCTTGGTTCGGGGGCCAAGGGTGGAGCAGTACTTC. Amino acid sequence: CASSLVRGPRVEQYF.